These 23 T cell receptor beta chains were sequenced from one sample in a study of CD8 T cells in ankylosing spondylitis. From the 5' RACE reads, TCRdb called clonotypes with MiXCR, one entry per CDR3 protein. Among 200,000 or so distinct CDR3 sequences listed, 18% were seen once. Specimen: blood, either unsorted or a sorted T cell fraction (not recorded which). The receptors come from a male donor between 5 and 35 years old with ankylosing spondylitis or in good health (not recorded which).

This clonotype has a handful of counts. This chain connects TRBV15 to TRBJ2-7; D perhaps matches TRBD1 (6 bases). Germline CDR1 is LNHNV and CDR2 is YYDKDF (reference sequence). V shed 5 bases and J shed 1 base, with 12 bases lying between them. CDR3 length equals 14 residues. CDR3 residues: CATSGDRSSYEQYF. The CDR3 DNA is TGTGCCACCAGCGGCGACAGGTCATCCTACGAGCAGTACTTC.

CDR3 sequence reads: CASSLGQGLLTQYF. DNA for the CDR3: TGTGCCAGCAGCCTAGGACAGGGGCTCTTGACCCAGTACTTC. The chain has TRBV3-1 and TRBJ2-5; TRBD1 agrees at 9 bases. The CDR3 has 14 amino acids. Germline lookup yields CDR1 LGHDT and CDR2 YNNKEL (reference sequence). With V trimmed by 4 bases and J by 7 bases, 7 bases remained unmatched.

This clonotype was seen at least ten times. The chain joins TRBV18 to TRBJ2-1; TRBD1 or TRBD2 may be the D gene (5 bases each). CDR1 is KGHSH and CDR2 is LQKENI in the germline V gene. The V gene lost 3 bases and the J gene lost 9 bases, with 12 bases spanning the gap. This CDR3 comprises 13 residues. The CDR3 protein is CASSPIEGTEQFF. CDR3 DNA sequence: TGTGCCAGCTCACCCATCGAGGGGACTGAGCAGTTCTTC.

CDR3 region: CSVDISGAYNEQFF. In nucleotides, the CDR3 is TGCAGCGTTGACATTAGTGGCGCCTACAATGAGCAGTTCTTC. This chain links TRBV29-1 with TRBJ2-1; D is ambiguous. The CDR3 runs to 14 residues. Germline V CDR1 and CDR2: SQVTM, ANQGSEA. The germline V and J ends were trimmed by 3 bases and 2 bases, with 11 bases remaining between them.

Many counts were recorded for this clonotype. The CDR3 DNA follows: TGTGCCAGCAGCTCCATCGCAGGGGTCGCCCAGTACTTC. This translates into CASSSIAGVAQYF. This sequence joins TRBV5-5 and TRBJ2-5, with a possible D match to TRBD1 (6 bases). The germline gives CDR1 SGHKS, CDR2 YYEKEE (reference sequence). Trimming took off 3 bases at V and 9 bases at J, with 15 bases between the two ends. The CDR3 runs to 13 residues. Full variable domain (outside the CDR3, taken from reference TRBV5-5 and TRBJ2-5): DAGVTQSPTHLIKTRGQQVTLRCSPISGHKSVSWYQQVLGQGPQFIFQYYEKEERGRGNFPDRFSARQFPNYSSELNVNALLLGDSALYLCASSSIAGVAQYFGPGTRLLVL.

This clonotype was observed at least ten times. The CDR3: CASSLLYAEETQYF. The CDR3 DNA sequence: TGTGCCAGCAGTTTATTGTATGCTGAAGAGACCCAGTACTTC. The V gene is TRBV27, the J gene TRBJ2-5; D not certain. The CDR3 covers 14 residues. Between the trimmed V and J ends, which lost 1 base and 3 bases, there was a span of 9 bases. Germline V lookup: CDR1 MNHEY, CDR2 SMNVEV (reference sequence).

At least ten counts were recorded for this clonotype. The chain employs TRBV15 and TRBJ2-5; D ambiguous. Trimming removed 0 bases at V and 3 bases at J, with 17 bases between. This CDR3 has 17 residues. Germline CDR1 and CDR2: LNHNV and YYDKDF (reference sequence). The CDR3 sequence: CATSREGSGTIEETQYF. CDR3 coding DNA: TGTGCCACCAGCAGAGAGGGATCAGGCACTATTGAAGAGACCCAGTACTTC.

The V call is TRBV2, the J call TRBJ2-1; tentatively, D is TRBD2 (6 bases). Germline values: CDR1 SNHLY, CDR2 FYNNEI. The CDR3 runs 15 residues. Trimming removed 4 bases from V and 3 bases from J, with 13 bases in between. CDR3 DNA: TGTGCCAGCAGTGCTACTGGACTATACTACAATGAGCAGTTCTTC. Its translation: CASSATGLYYNEQFF. Full variable domain (missing parts from reference TRBV2 and TRBJ2-1): EPEVTQTPSHQVTQMGQEVILRCVPISNHLYFYWYRQILGQKVEFLVSFYNNEISEKSEIFDDQFSVERPDGSNFTLKIRSTKLEDSAMYFCASSATGLYYNEQFFGPGTRLTVL.

This clonotype was recorded at least ten times. This chain joins TRBV6-6 and TRBJ1-6; 8 nucleotides align to TRBD1. The junction had 8 bases not matched to a gene; V was cut back by 6 bases and J by 7 bases. The CDR3 extends over 15 amino acids. Germline values: CDR1 MNHNY, CDR2 SVGAGI (reference sequence). This CDR3 is CASSVGTGLNSPLHF. The CDR3 DNA reads TGTGCCAGCAGCGTCGGGACAGGTCTAAATTCACCCCTCCACTTT.

This clonotype was observed many times. This sequence joins TRBV20-1 and TRBJ2-1; D remains unclear. This CDR3 has 14 residues. V lost 6 bases to trimming and J lost 0 bases, with 12 bases between them. Germline lookup yields CDR1 DFQATT and CDR2 SNEGSKA (reference sequence). CDR3 DNA sequence: TGCAGTGCCGTGGATGAGAGCTCCTACAATGAGCAGTTCTTC. Protein: CSAVDESSYNEQFF.

This clonotype was picked up a small number of times. The chain has TRBV30 and TRBJ2-7; TRBD2 matches at 13 bases. CDR1 GTSNPN and CDR2 SVGIG come from the germline V gene (reference sequence). The CDR3 consists of 18 residues. Germline trimming cut 1 base from V and 2 bases from J; bases unmatched to any gene: 11. The CDR3 nucleotides are TGTGCCTGGAGTGCATTACGACTAGCGGGAGGTATCACCTACGAGCAGTACTTC. Protein sequence: CAWSALRLAGGITYEQYF.

The DNA of the CDR3 is TGTGCCTGGAGTGTACGACGGTCTAATAGCAATCAGCCCCAGCATTTT. Its protein product is CAWSVRRSNSNQPQHF. The chain carries TRBV30 and TRBJ1-5, with no clear D. Germline CDR1 is GTSNPN and CDR2 is SVGIG (reference sequence). The ends were cut back, 0 bases at V and 0 bases at J, with 12 bases in the middle. The CDR3 loop spans 16 amino acids.

This clonotype was detected ten times or more. The chain combines TRBV20-1 with TRBJ2-7, with 8 bases matching TRBD1. In germline, CDR1 is DFQATT, CDR2 SNEGSKA (reference sequence). V was pared by 4 bases and J by 4 bases, with 9 bases of the junction left unmatched. This CDR3 spans 14 amino acids. The DNA for the CDR3 is TGCAGTGCTACGCGCAGGACAGGGCTTTACGAGCAGTACTTC. Translation: CSATRRTGLYEQYF.

In its sample, this clonotype was seen many times. This chain joins TRBV12-3 or TRBV12-4 and TRBJ2-5, with a weak D call TRBD1 (6 bases). This CDR3 spans 13 amino acids. Trimming pared 7 bases from V and 5 bases from J, leaving 14 bases between. The chain's CDR3 is CASTRGLRETQYF. CDR3 coding DNA: TGTGCCAGCACTAGGGGGTTACGGGAGACCCAGTACTTC.

This clonotype was found a few times. The chain employs TRBV7-2 and TRBJ2-3, with TRBD1 matching over 7 bases. Per germline, CDR1 SGHTA and CDR2 FQGNSA. The junction had 5 bases not matched to a gene; V was cut back by 6 bases and J by 2 bases. The CDR3 contains 14 residues. The CDR3 is CASRPGQYTDTQYF. The CDR3, as DNA: TGTGCCAGCAGACCGGGACAGTACACAGATACGCAGTATTTT.

In this sample, this clonotype turned up many times. This chain joins TRBV20-1 and TRBJ2-5, with a weak D call TRBD2 (6 bases). The CDR3 runs 15 residues. Germline loops: CDR1 DFQATT, CDR2 SNEGSKA (reference sequence). The germline V and J ends were trimmed by 3 bases and 5 bases, with 19 bases remaining between them. CDR3 region: CSARTPGTPQETQYF. CDR3 nucleotide sequence: TGCAGTGCTAGGACCCCCGGGACTCCCCAGGAGACCCAGTACTTC.

This clonotype turned up a few times. The rearrangement links TRBV30 to TRBJ2-3; D assignment may be TRBD1 or TRBD2 (6 bases each). Germline V gene sequence: CDR1 GTSNPN, CDR2 SVGIG (reference sequence). The CDR3 covers 13 residues. The ends were cut back, 4 bases at V and 0 bases at J, with 8 bases in the middle. The CDR3 spells CAWKGGSTDTQYF. The DNA of the CDR3 is TGTGCCTGGAAGGGGGGCAGCACAGATACGCAGTATTTT.

In this sample, this clonotype turned up many times. This chain links TRBV20-1 with TRBJ1-5; tentative D call: TRBD1 (6 bases). Trimming pared 1 base from V and 6 bases from J, leaving 16 bases between. This CDR3 has 15 residues. Germline V gene data show CDR1 as DFQATT and CDR2 as SNEGSKA (reference sequence). The chain's CDR3 is CSARVLGAGAQPQHF. The CDR3 nucleotides read TGCAGTGCTAGAGTATTGGGGGCCGGGGCTCAGCCCCAGCATTTT.

This clonotype was recorded many times. The rearrangement links TRBV18 to TRBJ2-3; 11 bases line up with TRBD2. CDR1 KGHSH and CDR2 LQKENI come from the germline V gene. The junction had 6 bases not matched to a gene; V was cut back by 8 bases and J by 5 bases. The CDR3 covers 14 residues. The CDR3 region is CASTDLAGGDTQYF. CDR3 coding DNA: TGTGCCAGCACCGACCTAGCGGGAGGAGATACGCAGTATTTT.

This clonotype was seen at least ten times. The gene calls are TRBV7-2 and TRBJ1-6, with D maybe TRBD1 (6 bases). The V and J ends lost 4 bases and 10 bases respectively, with 17 bases between them. There are 15 residues in the CDR3. Germline V gives CDR1 SGHTA, CDR2 FQGNSA. CDR3 DNA: TGTGCCAGCAGCTCCTATGGACAGAGGGAGTCACCCCTCCACTTT. Translating it yields CASSSYGQRESPLHF.

The rearrangement links TRBV5-4 to TRBJ2-1, with 8 bases identical to TRBD2. The CDR3 has 15 amino acids. Trimming took 1 base from V and 7 from J; bases not matched to a gene: 7. From germline, CDR1 is SGHNT and CDR2 YYREEE (reference sequence). CDR3 sequence reads: CASSLSLAGPNEQFF. Written as DNA, the CDR3 is TGTGCCAGCAGCTTGTCCCTAGCGGGCCCTAATGAGCAGTTCTTC.

This clonotype has a handful of counts. This sequence may be a read error, since a much larger clone differs from it by one base. The genes are TRBV12-3 or TRBV12-4 and TRBJ1-1; D gene uncertain. V lost 5 bases to trimming and J lost 6 bases, with 13 bases between them. The length of the CDR3 is 13 residues. DNA of the CDR3: TGTGCCAGCAGTGGGTTGGGTCGCCCTGAAGCTTTCTTT. Protein: CASSGLGRPEAFF.

Comments on this clonotype: It may be a read error: a sequence one base away is much more abundant. This chain connects TRBV11-2 to TRBJ2-1, with 9 bases matching TRBD1. CDR3 length equals 14 residues. From germline, CDR1 is SGHAT and CDR2 FQNNGV. The V and J ends lost 3 bases and 9 bases, in that order; junction bases with no gene match: 6. CDR3 DNA: TGTGCCAGCAGCTTCGGGACAGGGCTGAGTGAGCAGTTCTTC. Residues: CASSFGTGLSEQFF. The whole variable domain, remainder taken from reference TRBV11-2 and TRBJ2-1, is EAGVAQSPRYKIIEKRQSVAFWCNPISGHATLYWYQQILGQGPKLLIQFQNNGVVDDSQLPKDRFSAERLKGVDSTLKIQPAKLEDSAVYLCASSFGTGLSEQFFGPGTRLTVL.